The present entry profiles one T cell receptor beta chain with its context. The antigen is undetermined. These data originate in a study of Ad26.COV2.S vaccination and SARS-CoV-2 variants. Study background: Recipients of Ad26.COV2.S got it intramuscularly, once or twice 56 days apart.

Specified treatment: some 20 received Ad26.COV2.S at low or high dose, single or two shots; roughly five received placebo; per-sample allocation not given. Day 63 after the first vaccine or placebo injection was the time point for sampling. What was given as vaccine was an Ad26 vector encoding Wuhan-strain SARS-CoV-2 spike. Profiled with immunoSEQ multiplex PCR; TCRdb holds only in-frame clones, not every one. The sample gives around 300,000 clones, around 90% of which show up once; approximately 5.9% is in the top ten. Broader study findings: Recipients given vaccine exceeded placebo recipients in spike-specific TCR breadth. Responses of spike-specific T cells (both CD8+ and CD4+) reportedly showed substantial breadth after vaccination.

The CDR3 is 14 residues long. Germline CDR1 is LGHDT and CDR2 is YNNKEL (reference sequence). V dropped 4 bases and J dropped 3; count of bases not matched to a gene: 6. Sample: peripheral blood, taken in a trial of Ad26.COV2.S vaccine versus placebo. The clonotype originates from a person aged 18-65 years who received the Ad26.COV2.S COVID-19 vaccine or a placebo. The chain joins TRBV3-1 (or the pseudogene TRBV3-2) to TRBJ2-7; 7 bases align to TRBD2. The chain's CDR3 is CASSPSGTFYEQYF. As DNA, the CDR3 is TGTGCCAGCAGCCCAAGCGGGACTTTCTACGAGCAGTACTTC.